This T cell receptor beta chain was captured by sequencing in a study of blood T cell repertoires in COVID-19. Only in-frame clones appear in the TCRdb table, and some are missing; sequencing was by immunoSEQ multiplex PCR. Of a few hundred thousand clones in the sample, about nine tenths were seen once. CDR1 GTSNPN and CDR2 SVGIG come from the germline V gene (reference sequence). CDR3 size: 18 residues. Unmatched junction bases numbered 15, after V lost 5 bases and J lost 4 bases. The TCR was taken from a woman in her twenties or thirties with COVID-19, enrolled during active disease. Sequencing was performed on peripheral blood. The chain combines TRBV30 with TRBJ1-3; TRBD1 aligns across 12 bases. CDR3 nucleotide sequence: TGTGCCTGGGACCTGGGGACAGGGGGCTTTTATCCGGGAAACACCATATATTTT. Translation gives CAWDLGTGGFYPGNTIYF.